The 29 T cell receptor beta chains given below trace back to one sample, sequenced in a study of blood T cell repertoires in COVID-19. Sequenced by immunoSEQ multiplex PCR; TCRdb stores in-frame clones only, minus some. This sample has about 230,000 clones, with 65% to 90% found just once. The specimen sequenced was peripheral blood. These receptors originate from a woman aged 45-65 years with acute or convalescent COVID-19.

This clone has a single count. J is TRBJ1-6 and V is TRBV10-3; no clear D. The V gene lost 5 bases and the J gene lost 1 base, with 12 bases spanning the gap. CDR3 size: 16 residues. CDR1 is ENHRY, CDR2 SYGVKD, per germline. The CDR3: CAISQEVISYNSPLHF. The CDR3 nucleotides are TGTGCCATCAGTCAAGAGGTGATTTCCTATAATTCACCCCTCCACTTT.

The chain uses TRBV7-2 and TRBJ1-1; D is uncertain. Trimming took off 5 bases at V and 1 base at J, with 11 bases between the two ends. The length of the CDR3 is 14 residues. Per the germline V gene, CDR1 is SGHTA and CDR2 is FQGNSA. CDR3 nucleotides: TGTGCCAGCAGCCCAGGTGCAGGGAACACTGAAGCTTTCTTT. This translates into CASSPGAGNTEAFF. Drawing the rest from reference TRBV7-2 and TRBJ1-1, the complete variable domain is GAGVSQSPSNKVTEKGKDVELRCDPISGHTALYWYRQSLGQGLEFLIYFQGNSAPDKSGLPSDRFSAERTGGSVSTLTIQRTQQEDSAVYLCASSPGAGNTEAFFGQGTRLTVV.

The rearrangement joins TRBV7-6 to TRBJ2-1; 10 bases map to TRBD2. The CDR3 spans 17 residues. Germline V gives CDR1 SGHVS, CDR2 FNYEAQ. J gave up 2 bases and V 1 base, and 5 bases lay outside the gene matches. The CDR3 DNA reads TGTGCCAGCAGCTTAGTAGGGCTAGCGGGAGCCTACAATGAGCAGTTCTTC. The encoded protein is CASSLVGLAGAYNEQFF.

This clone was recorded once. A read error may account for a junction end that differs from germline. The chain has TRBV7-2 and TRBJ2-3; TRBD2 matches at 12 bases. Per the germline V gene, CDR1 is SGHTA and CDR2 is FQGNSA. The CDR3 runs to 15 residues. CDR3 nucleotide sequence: TGTGCCAGCAGCCTAGCGGGAGGGTTCCCAGATACGCAGTATTTT. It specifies CASSLAGGFPDTQYF.

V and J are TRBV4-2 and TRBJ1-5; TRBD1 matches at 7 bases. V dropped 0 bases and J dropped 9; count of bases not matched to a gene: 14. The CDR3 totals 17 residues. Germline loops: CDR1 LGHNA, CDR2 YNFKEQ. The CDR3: CASSQEGAGTAYRPQHF. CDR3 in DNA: TGTGCCAGCAGCCAAGAAGGAGCCGGGACAGCGTACAGGCCCCAGCATTTT.

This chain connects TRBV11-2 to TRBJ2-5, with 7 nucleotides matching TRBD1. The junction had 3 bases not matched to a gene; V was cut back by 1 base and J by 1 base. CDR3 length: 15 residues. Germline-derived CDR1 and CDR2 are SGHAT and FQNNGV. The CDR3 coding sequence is TGTGCCAGCAGCTTAGGGGGGACAGTCCAAGAGACCCAGTACTTC. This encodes CASSLGGTVQETQYF.

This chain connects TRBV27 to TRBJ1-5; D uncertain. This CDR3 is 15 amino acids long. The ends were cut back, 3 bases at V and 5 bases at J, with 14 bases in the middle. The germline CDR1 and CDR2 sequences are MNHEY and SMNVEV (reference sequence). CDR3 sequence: CASSFSNGEDQPQHF. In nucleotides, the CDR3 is TGTGCCAGCAGTTTCTCAAACGGAGAAGATCAGCCCCAGCATTTT.

CDR3 amino acids: CASSPSTGGRTEAFF. DNA for the CDR3: TGTGCCAGCAGTCCCTCGACAGGGGGTCGGACTGAAGCTTTCTTT. The chain links TRBV28 to TRBJ1-1, with 9 positions matching TRBD1. The J segment lost 5 bases and the V segment lost 5 bases, leaving 9 bases of the junction unmatched. Germline values: CDR1 MDHEN, CDR2 SYDVKM. CDR3 length: 15 residues.

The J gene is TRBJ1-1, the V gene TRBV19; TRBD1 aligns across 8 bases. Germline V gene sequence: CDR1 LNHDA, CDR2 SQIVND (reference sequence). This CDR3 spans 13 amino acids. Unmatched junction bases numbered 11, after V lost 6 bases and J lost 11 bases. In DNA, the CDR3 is TGTGCCAGTAGGACAGGGGCTTCAACCGGGGCTTTCTTT. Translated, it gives CASRTGASTGAFF.

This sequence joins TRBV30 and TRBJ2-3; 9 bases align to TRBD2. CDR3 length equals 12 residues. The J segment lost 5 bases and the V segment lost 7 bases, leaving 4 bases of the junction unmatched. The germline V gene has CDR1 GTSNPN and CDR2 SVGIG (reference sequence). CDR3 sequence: CAFQRGEDTQYF. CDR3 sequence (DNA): TGTGCCTTTCAGCGGGGGGAAGATACGCAGTATTTT. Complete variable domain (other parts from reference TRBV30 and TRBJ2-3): SQTIHQWPATLVQPVGSPLSLECTVEGTSNPNLYWYRQAAGRGLQLLFYSVGIGQISSEVPQNLSASRPQDRQFILSSKKLLLSDSGFYLCAFQRGEDTQYFGPGTRLTVL.

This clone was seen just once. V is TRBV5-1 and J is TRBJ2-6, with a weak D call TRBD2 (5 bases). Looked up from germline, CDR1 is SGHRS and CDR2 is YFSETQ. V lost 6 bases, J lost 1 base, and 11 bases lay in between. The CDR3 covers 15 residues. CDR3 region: CASTGGSSGANVLTF. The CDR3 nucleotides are TGCGCCAGCACCGGTGGGAGTTCTGGGGCCAACGTCCTGACTTTC.

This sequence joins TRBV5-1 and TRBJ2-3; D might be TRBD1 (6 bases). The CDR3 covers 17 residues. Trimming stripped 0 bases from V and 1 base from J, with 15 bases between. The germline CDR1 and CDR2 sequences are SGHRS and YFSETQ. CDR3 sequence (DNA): TGCGCCAGCAGCTTGGATAGTGGGGGCGCAGGCACAGATACGCAGTATTTT. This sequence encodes CASSLDSGGAGTDTQYF.

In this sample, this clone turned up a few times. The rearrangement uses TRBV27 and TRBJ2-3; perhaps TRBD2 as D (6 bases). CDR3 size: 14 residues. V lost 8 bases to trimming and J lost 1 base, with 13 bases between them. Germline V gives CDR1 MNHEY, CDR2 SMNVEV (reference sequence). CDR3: CASGGAGRTDTQYF. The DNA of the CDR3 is TGTGCCAGCGGTGGGGCGGGACGCACAGATACGCAGTATTTT.

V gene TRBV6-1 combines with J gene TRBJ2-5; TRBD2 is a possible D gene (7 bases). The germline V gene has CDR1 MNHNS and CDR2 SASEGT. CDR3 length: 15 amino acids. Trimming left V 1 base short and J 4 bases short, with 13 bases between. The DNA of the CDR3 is TGTGCCAGCAGTGAAGGAGGACTAGGGGGAGAGACCCAGTACTTC. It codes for CASSEGGLGGETQYF.

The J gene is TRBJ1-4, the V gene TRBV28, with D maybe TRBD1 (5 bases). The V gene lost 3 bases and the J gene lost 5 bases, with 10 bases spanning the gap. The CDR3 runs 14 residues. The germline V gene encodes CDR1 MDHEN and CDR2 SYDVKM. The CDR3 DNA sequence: TGTGCCAGCAGTTTCCGGGGGGTAAATGAAAAACTGTTTTTT. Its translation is CASSFRGVNEKLFF.

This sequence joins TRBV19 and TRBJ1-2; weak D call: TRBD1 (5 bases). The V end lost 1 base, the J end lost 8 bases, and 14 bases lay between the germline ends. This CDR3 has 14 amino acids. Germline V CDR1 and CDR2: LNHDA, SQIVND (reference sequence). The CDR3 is CASSIVQAREGYTF. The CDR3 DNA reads TGTGCCAGTAGTATAGTACAGGCCAGAGAGGGCTACACCTTC.

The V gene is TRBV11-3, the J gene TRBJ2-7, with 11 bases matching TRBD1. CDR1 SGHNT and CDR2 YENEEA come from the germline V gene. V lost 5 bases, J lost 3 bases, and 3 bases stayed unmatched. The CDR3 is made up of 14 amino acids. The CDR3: CASSLGTGGYEQYF. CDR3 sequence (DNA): TGTGCCAGCAGCCTCGGGACAGGGGGCTACGAGCAGTACTTC.

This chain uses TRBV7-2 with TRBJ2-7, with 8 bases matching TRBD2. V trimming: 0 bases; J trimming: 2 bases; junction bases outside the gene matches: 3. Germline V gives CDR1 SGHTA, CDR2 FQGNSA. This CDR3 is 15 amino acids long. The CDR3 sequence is CASSLAPGLAYEQYF. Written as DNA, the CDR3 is TGTGCCAGCAGCTTAGCGCCGGGACTAGCCTACGAGCAGTACTTC.

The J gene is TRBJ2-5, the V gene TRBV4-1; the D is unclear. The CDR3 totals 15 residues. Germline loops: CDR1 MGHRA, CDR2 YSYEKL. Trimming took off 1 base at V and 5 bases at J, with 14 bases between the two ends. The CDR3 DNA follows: TGCGCCAGCAGCCAAGTTACTGGTGGTGTGGAGACCCAGTACTTC. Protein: CASSQVTGGVETQYF.

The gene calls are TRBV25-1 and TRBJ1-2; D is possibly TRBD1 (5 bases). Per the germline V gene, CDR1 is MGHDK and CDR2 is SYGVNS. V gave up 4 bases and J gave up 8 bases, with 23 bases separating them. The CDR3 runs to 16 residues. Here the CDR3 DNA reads TGTGCCAGCAGTGCACCCAGGGTATTTGGTGAGGACGGCTACACCTTC. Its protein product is CASSAPRVFGEDGYTF.

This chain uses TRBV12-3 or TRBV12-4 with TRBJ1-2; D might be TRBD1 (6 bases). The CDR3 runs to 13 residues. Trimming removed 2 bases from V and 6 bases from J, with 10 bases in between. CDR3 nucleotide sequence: TGTGCCAGCAGTTTAAACACAGGGCATGGCTACACCTTC. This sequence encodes CASSLNTGHGYTF.

The CDR3 region is CASSYPRTGRNSPLHF. CDR3 DNA sequence: TGTGCCAGCAGTTATCCAAGGACAGGGCGAAATTCACCCCTCCACTTT. The J gene is TRBJ1-6, the V gene TRBV6-5; 8 bases are a match to TRBD1. V shed 3 bases, J shed 7 bases, and the junction held 8 bases outside the gene matches. The CDR3 spans 16 residues. The V gene's germline CDR1 is MNHEY and CDR2 SVGAGI.

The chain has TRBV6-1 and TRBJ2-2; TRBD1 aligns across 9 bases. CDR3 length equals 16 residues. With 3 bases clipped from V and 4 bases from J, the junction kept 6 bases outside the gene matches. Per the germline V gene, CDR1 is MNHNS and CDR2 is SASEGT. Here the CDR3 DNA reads TGTGCCAGCAGTGATCGCGGGACAGGGCCCACCGGGGAGCTGTTTTTT. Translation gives CASSDRGTGPTGELFF.

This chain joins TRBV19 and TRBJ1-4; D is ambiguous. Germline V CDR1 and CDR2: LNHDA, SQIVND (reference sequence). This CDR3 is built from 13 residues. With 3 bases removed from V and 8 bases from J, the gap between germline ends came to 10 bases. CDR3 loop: CASSIWGEEKLFF. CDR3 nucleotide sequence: TGTGCCAGTAGTATCTGGGGAGAAGAAAAACTGTTTTTT.

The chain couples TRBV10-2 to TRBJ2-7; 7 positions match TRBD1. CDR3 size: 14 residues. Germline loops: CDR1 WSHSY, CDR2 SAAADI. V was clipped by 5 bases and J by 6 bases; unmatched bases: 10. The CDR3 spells CASSIGQVLSEQYF. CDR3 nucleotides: TGCGCCAGCAGTATCGGACAGGTCTTATCCGAGCAGTACTTC.

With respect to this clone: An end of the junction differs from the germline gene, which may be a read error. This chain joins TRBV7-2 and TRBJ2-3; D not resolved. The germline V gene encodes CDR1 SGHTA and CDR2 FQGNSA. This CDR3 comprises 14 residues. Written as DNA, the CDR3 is TGTGCCAGCAGCCTAGGACGGAAGCACAGATACGCAGTATTT. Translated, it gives CASSLGRKHRYAVF. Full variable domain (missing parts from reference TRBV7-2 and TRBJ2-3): GAGVSQSPSNKVTEKGKDVELRCDPISGHTALYWYRQSLGQGLEFLIYFQGNSAPDKSGLPSDRFSAERTGGSVSTLTIQRTQQEDSAVYLCASSLGRKHRYAVFGPGTRLTVL.

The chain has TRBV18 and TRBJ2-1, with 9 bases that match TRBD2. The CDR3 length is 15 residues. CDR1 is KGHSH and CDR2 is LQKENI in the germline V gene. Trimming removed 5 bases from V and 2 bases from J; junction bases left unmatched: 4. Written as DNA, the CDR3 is TGTGCCAGCTCAGGGGCGGGAGGGCCCTACAATGAGCAGTTCTTC. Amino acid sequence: CASSGAGGPYNEQFF.

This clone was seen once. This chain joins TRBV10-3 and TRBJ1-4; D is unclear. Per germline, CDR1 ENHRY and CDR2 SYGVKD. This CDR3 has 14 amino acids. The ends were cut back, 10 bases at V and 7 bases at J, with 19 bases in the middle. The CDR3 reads CATAGSGRREKLFF. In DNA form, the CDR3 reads TGTGCCACCGCGGGATCCGGGCGGCGTGAAAAACTGTTTTTT.

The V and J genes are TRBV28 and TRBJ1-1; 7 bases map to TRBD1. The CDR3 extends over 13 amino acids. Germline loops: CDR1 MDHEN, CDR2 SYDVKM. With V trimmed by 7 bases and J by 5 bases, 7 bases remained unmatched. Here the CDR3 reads CASNPTGWTEAFF. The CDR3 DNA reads TGTGCCAGCAACCCGACAGGGTGGACTGAAGCTTTCTTT.